This T cell receptor beta chain was sequenced for a study of human T cells and chemical hapten exposure. Study at large: Skin of the upper inner arm, around 2 cm by around 2 cm, received 2% DPC for sensitization. TCR yield per sample varied, mainly due to pooled library volumes.

Trimming removed 6 bases at V and 4 bases at J, with 17 bases between. The length of the CDR3 is 15 residues. Germline V gene lookup returns CDR1 WSHSY and CDR2 SAAADI. The sample holds many counts of this clonotype. The antigen is unknown. TCRdb passed the RACE reads through MiXCR, listing each CDR3 protein once. The sample has tens of thousands of distinct CDR3 sequences; 10% are singletons. Study results and caveats: TCRs at a frequency above 1 in 1000 stayed unchanged with DPC sensitization.

Stated time point: patch test 2, 6 weeks after DPC sensitization. Documented treatment: therapeutic diphenylcyclopropenone sensitization with weekly scalp DPC. Specimen: whole blood, collected in connection with sensitization to the hapten diphenylcyclopropenone (DPC). This sequence originates from a woman aged 50 to 60 with alopecia areata. Some clones in this sample may be carry-over from other donors' samples. The gene calls are TRBV10-2 and TRBJ2-3; TRBD1 might be the D (6 bases). This CDR3 is CASRPDRTSADTQYF. The CDR3 nucleotides are TGCGCCAGCAGACCCGACAGGACGAGCGCAGATACGCAGTATTTT.